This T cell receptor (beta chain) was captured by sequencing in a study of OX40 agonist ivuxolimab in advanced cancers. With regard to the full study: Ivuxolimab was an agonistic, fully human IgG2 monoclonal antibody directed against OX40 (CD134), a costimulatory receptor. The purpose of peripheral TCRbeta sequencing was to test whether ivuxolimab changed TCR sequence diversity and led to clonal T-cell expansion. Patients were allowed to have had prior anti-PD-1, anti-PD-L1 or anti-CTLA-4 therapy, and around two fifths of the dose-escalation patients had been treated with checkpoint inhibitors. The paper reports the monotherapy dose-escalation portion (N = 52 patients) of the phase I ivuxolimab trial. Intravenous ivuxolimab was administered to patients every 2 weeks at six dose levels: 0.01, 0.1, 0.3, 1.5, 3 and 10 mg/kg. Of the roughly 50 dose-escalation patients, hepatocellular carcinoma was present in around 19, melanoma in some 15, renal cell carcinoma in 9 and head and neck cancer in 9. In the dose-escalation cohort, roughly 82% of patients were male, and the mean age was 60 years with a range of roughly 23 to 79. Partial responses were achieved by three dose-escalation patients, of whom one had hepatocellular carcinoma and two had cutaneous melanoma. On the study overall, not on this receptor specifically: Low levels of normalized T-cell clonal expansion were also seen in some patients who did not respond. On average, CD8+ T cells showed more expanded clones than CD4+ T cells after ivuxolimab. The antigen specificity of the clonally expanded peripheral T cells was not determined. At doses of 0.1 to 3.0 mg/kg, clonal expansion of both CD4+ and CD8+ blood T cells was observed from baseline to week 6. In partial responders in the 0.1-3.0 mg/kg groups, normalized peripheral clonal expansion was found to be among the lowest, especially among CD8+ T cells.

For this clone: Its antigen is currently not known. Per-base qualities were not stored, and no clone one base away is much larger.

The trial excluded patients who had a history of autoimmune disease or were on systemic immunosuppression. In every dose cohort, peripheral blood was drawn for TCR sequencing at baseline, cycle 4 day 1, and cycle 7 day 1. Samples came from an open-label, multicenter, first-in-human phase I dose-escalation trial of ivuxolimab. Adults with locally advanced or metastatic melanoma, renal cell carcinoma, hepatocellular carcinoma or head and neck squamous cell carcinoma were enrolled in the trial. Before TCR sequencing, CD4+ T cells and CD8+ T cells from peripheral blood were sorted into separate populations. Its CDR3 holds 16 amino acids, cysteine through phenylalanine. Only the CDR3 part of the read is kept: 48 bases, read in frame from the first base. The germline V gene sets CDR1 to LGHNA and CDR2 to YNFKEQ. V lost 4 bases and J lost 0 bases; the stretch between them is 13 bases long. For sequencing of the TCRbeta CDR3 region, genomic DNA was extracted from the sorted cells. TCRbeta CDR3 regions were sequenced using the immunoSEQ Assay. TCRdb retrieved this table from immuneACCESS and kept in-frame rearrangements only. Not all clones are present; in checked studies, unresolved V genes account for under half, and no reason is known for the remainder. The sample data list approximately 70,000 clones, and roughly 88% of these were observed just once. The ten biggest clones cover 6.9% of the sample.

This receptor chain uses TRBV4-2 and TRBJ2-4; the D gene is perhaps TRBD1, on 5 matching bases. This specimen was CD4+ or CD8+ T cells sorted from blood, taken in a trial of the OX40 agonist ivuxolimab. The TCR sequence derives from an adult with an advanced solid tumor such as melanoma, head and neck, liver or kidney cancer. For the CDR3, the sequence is CASSLDRNLAKNIQYF. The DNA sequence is TGTGCCAGCAGCCTAGACAGAAATCTAGCCAAAAACATTCAGTACTTC.